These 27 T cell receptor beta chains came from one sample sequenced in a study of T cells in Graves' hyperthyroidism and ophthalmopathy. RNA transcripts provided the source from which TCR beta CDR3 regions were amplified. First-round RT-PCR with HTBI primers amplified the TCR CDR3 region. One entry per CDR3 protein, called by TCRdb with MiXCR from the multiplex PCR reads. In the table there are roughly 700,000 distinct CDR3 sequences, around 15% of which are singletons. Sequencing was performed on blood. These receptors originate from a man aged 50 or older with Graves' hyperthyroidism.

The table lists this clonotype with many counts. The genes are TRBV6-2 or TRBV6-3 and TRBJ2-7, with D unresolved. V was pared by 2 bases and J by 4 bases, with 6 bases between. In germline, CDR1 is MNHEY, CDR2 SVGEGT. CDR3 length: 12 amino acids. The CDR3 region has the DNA TGTGCCAGCAGTTACGCAGCGTACGAGCAGTACTTC. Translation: CASSYAAYEQYF.

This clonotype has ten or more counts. CDR3: CATSRVPGQGGETQYF. The CDR3 DNA reads TGTGCCACCAGCAGAGTCCCAGGACAGGGAGGGGAGACCCAGTACTTC. The chain is built from TRBV15 and TRBJ2-5; a weak D match, TRBD1 (8 bases). The CDR3 runs to 16 residues. CDR1 LNHNV and CDR2 YYDKDF come from the germline V gene (reference sequence). Trimming took off 1 base at V and 5 bases at J, with 17 bases between the two ends.

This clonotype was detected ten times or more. The DNA for the CDR3 is TGTGCCAGCAGTTTAAATGCAGGGGTCTATGGCTACACCTTC. Protein sequence: CASSLNAGVYGYTF. The chain uses TRBV28 and TRBJ1-2; possible D gene TRBD1, 6 bases. The ends were cut back, 2 bases at V and 4 bases at J, with 11 bases in the middle. Germline values: CDR1 MDHEN, CDR2 SYDVKM. The CDR3 extends over 14 amino acids.

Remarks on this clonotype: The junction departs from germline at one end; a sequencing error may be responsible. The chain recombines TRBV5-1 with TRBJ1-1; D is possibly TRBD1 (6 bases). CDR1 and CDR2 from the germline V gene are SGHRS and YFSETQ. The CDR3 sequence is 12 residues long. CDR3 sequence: CASSSQGTEPFF. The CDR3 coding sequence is TGCGCCAGCAGCTCTCAGGGGACTGAACCTTTCTTT. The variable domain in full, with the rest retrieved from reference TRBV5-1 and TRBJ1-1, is KAGVTQTPRYLIKTRGQQVTLSCSPISGHRSVSWYQQTPGQGLQFLFEYFSETQRNKGNFPGRFSGRQFSNSRSEMNVSTLELGDSALYLCASSSQGTEPFFGQGTRLTVV.

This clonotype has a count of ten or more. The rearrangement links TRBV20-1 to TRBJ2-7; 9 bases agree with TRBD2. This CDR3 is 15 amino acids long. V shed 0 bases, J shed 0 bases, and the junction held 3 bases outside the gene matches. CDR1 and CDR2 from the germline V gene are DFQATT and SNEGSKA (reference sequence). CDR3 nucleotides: TGCAGTGCTAGAGAGGGCGGGAGGGCCTCCTACGAGCAGTACTTC. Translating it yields CSAREGGRASYEQYF.

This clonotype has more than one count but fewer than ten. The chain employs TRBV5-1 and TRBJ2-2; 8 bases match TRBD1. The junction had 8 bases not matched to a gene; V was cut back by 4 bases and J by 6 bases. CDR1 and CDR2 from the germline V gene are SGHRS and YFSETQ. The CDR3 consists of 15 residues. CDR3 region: CASSPGQGASGELFF. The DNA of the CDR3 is TGCGCCAGCAGCCCCGGGCAGGGGGCATCCGGGGAGCTGTTTTTT.

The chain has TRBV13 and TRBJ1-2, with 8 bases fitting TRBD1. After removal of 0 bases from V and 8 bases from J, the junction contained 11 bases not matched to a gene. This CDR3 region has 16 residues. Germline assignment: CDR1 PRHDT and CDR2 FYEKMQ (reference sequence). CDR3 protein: CASSLGPGGADKGYTF. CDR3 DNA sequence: TGTGCCAGCAGCTTAGGTCCAGGGGGCGCCGATAAGGGCTACACCTTC.

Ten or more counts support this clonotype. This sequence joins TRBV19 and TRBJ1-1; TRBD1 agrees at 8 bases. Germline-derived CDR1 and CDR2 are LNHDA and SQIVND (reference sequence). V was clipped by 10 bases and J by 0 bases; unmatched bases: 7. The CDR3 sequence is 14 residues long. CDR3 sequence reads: CATGQGTMNTEAFF. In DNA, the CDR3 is TGTGCCACCGGACAGGGAACCATGAACACTGAAGCTTTCTTT.

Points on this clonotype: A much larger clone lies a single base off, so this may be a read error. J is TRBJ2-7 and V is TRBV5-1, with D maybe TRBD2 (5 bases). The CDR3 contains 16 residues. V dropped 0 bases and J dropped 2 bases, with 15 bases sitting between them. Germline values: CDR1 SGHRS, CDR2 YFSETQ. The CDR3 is CASSLGSDFSPYEQYF. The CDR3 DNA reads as TGCGCCAGCAGCTTGGGTTCGGACTTCAGCCCCTACGAGCAGTACTTC.

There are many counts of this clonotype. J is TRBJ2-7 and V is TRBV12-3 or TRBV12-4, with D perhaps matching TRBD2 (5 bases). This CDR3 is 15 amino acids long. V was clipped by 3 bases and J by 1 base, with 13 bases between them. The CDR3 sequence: CASSLEEAGSYEQYF. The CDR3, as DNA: TGTGCCAGCAGTTTGGAGGAGGCCGGGTCCTACGAGCAGTACTTC.

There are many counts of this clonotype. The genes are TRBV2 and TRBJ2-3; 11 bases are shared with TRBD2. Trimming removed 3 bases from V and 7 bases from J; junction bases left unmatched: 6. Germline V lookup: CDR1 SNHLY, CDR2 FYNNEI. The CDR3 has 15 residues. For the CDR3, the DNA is TGTGCCAGCAGTGATACTAGCGGGAGTTACAATACGCAGTATTTT. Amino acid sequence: CASSDTSGSYNTQYF.

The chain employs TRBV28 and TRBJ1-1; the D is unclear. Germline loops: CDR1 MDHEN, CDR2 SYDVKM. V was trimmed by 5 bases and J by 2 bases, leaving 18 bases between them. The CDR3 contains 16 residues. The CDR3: CASSPSAEWVNTEAFF. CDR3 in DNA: TGTGCCAGCAGTCCATCGGCGGAGTGGGTAAACACTGAAGCTTTCTTT.

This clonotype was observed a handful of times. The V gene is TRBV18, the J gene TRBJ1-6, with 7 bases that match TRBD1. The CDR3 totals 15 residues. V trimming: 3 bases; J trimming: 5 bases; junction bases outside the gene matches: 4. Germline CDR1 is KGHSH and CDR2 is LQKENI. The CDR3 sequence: CASSPSGTDNSPLHF. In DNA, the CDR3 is TGTGCCAGCTCACCGTCGGGGACAGATAATTCACCCCTCCACTTT.

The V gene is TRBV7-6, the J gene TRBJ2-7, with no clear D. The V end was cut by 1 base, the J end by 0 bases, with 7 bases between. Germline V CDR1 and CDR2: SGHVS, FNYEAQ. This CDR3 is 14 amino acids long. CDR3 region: CASSLEVRSYEQYF. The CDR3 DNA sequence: TGTGCCAGCAGCTTAGAGGTACGCTCCTACGAGCAGTACTTC. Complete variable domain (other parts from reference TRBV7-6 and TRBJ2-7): GAGVSQSPRYKVTKRGQDVALRCDPISGHVSLYWYRQALGQGPEFLTYFNYEAQQDKSGLPNDRFSAERPEGSISTLTIQRTEQRDSAMYRCASSLEVRSYEQYFGPGTRLTVT.

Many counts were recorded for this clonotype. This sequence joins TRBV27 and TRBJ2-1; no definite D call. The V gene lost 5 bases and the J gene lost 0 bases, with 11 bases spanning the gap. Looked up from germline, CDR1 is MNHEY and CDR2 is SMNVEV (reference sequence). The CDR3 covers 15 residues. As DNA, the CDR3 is TGTGCCAGCAGTGATACCAGAAGCTCCTACAATGAGCAGTTCTTC. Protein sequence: CASSDTRSSYNEQFF.

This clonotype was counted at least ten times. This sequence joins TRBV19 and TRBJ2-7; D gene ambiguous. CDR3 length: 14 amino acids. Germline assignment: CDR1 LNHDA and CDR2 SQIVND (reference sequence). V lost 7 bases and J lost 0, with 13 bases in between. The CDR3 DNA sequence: TGTGCCAGTACCTTGGACGCGAACTCCTACGAGCAGTACTTC. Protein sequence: CASTLDANSYEQYF.

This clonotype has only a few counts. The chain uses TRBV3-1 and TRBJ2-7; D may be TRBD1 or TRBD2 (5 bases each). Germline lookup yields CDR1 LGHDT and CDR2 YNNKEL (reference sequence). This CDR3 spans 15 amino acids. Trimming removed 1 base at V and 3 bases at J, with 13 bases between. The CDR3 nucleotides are TGTGCCAGCAGCCAAGGAGGGGCAGGCCGCTACGAGCAGTACTTC. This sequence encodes CASSQGGAGRYEQYF.

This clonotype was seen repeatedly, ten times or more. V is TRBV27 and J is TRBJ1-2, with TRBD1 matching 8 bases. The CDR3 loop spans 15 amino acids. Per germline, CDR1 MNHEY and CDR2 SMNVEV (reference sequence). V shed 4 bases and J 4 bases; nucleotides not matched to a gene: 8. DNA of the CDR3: TGTGCCAGCAGTTACCGGACAGGGCCTACCTATGGCTACACCTTC. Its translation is CASSYRTGPTYGYTF.

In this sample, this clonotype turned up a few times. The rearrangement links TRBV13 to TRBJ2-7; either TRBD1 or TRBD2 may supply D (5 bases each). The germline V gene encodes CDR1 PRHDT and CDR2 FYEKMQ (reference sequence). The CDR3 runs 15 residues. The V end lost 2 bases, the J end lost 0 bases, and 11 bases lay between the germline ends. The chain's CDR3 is CASSLSPGPSYEQYF. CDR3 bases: TGTGCCAGCAGCTTATCCCCGGGACCCTCCTACGAGCAGTACTTC. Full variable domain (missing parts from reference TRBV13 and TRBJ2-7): AAGVIQSPRHLIKEKRETATLKCYPIPRHDTVYWYQQGPGQDPQFLISFYEKMQSDKGSIPDRFSAQQFSDYHSELNMSSLELGDSALYFCASSLSPGPSYEQYFGPGTRLTVT.

Here the CDR3 DNA reads TGTGCCAGCAGCTTCGACGGACCCGGAAAAGGAGACTATGGCTACACCTTC. This gives the protein CASSFDGPGKGDYGYTF. V gene TRBV7-3 combines with J gene TRBJ1-2; the D is unclear. This CDR3 has 17 residues. The V gene lost 3 bases and the J gene lost 3 bases, with 20 bases spanning the gap. The germline gives CDR1 SGHTA, CDR2 FQGTGA.

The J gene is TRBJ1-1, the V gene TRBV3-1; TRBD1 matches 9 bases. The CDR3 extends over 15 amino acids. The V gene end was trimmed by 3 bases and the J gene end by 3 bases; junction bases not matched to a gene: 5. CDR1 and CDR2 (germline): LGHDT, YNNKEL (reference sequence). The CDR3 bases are TGTGCCAGCAGCCAGGGACAGGGAACTCACACTGAAGCTTTCTTT. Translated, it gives CASSQGQGTHTEAFF.

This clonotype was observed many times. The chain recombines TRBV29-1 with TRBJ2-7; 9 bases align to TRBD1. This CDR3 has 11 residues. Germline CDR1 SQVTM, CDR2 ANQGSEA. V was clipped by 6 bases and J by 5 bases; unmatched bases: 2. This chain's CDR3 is CSVGTGNEQYF. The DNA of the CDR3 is TGCAGCGTAGGGACAGGGAACGAGCAGTACTTC.

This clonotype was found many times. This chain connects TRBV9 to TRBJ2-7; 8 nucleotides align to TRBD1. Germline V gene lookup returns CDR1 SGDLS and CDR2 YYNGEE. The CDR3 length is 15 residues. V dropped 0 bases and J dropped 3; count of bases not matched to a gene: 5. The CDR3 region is CASSVGGTGRYEQYF. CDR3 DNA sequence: TGTGCCAGCAGCGTAGGGGGGACAGGACGCTACGAGCAGTACTTC.

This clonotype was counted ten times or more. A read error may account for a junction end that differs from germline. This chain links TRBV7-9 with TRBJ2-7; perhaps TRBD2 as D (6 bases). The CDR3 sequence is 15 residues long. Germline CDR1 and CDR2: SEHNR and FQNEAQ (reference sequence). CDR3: CASSLAGGSSHEQYF. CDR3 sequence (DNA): TGTGCCAGCAGCTTAGCTGGAGGGAGCTCCCACGAGCAGTACTTC.

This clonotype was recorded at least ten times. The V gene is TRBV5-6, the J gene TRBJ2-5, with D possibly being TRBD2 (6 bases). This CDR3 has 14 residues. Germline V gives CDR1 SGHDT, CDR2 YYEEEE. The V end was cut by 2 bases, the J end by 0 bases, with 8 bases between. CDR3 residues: CASSFWDYQETQYF. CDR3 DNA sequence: TGTGCCAGCAGCTTTTGGGACTACCAAGAGACCCAGTACTTC.

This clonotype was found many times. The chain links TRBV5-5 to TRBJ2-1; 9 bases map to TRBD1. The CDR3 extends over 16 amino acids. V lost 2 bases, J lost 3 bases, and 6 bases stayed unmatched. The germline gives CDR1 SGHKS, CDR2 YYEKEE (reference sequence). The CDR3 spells CASSFGRTGVYNEQFF. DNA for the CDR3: TGTGCCAGCAGCTTCGGGCGGACAGGGGTCTACAATGAGCAGTTCTTC.

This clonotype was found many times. The CDR3 spells CASRRGRDRDYEQYF. CDR3 nucleotides: TGTGCCAGCAGACGCGGCCGGGACAGAGACTACGAGCAGTACTTC. The rearrangement uses TRBV28 and TRBJ2-7; 7 positions agree with TRBD1. J gave up 3 bases and V 6 bases, and 11 bases lay outside the gene matches. The CDR3 is 15 residues long. CDR1 and CDR2 from the germline V gene are MDHEN and SYDVKM.